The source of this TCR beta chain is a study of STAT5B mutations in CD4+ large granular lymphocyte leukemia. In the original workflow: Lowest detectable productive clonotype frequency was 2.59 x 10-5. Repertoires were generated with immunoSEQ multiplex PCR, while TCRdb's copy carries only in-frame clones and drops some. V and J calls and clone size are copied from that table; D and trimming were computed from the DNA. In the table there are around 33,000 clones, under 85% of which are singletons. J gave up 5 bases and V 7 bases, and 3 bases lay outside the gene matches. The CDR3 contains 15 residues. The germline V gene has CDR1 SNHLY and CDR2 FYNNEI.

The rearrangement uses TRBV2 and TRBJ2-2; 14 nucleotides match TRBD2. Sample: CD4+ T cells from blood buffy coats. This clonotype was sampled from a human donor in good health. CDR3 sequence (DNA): TGTGCCAGCATGGGACTAGCGGGAGCTACCGGGGAGCTGTTTTTT. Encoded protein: CASMGLAGATGELFF.